A few counts support the clone carrying this T cell receptor (beta chain). Its antigen is still unknown. Stated time point: persistent/refractory GD, antithyroid drugs over 5 years with positive TRAb. TCR sequences were obtained from RNA taken from PBMCs. V lost 3 bases, J lost 3 bases, and 18 bases lay in between. This CDR3 is built from 16 residues. Germline values: CDR1 DFQATT, CDR2 SNEGSKA (reference sequence). These data originate in a study of regulatory T cells in long-lasting Graves disease. Construction of the TCR beta libraries employed iRepertoire HTBI primers in conjunction with Arm-PCR of CDR3 regions. TCRdb reprocessed the multiplex PCR reads via MiXCR and lists one record per CDR3 protein. The sample has 400,000 or so distinct CDR3 sequences; 23% are singletons. Study-wide results and limits: Persistent patients had more shared public clonotypes (under 3,000) than new patients (about 920). Persistent Graves' patients showed less TCR diversity than newly diagnosed patients showed. TRBV28, TRBJ1-2 and TRBJ2-5 emerged as the favored segments in persistent disease. Researchers examined only peripheral blood and not thyroid tissue.

This clonotype was sampled from a female donor with Graves disease. This chain uses TRBV20-1 with TRBJ1-5; D ambiguous. The specimen comprised peripheral blood mononuclear cells (PBMCs), sampled when the disease was refractory, from a patient treated with antithyroid drugs. The CDR3 sequence: CSASSRTARNNQPQHF. Here the CDR3 DNA reads TGCAGTGCTAGTTCCCGCACGGCACGAAACAATCAGCCCCAGCATTTT.